These 30 T cell receptor beta chains came from one sample sequenced in a study of blood T cell repertoires in COVID-19. Only in-frame clones appear in the TCRdb table, and some are missing; sequencing was by immunoSEQ multiplex PCR. The table lists approximately 230,000 clones, 90% to 95% of them singletons. Sequenced input: PBMCs or T cells enriched from blood (not recorded which). All receptors derive from a young woman who had recovered from COVID-19.

The V and J genes are TRBV18 and TRBJ1-3; 10 bases align to TRBD1. The germline gives CDR1 KGHSH, CDR2 LQKENI. This CDR3 contains 16 residues. Germline trimming cut 4 bases from V and 0 bases from J; bases unmatched to any gene: 3. The CDR3 sequence: CASSRGQGISGNTIYF. CDR3 nucleotide sequence: TGTGCCAGCTCACGGGGACAGGGGATCTCTGGAAACACCATATATTTT.

J is TRBJ1-6 and V is TRBV13; D gene unclear. The CDR3 is made up of 15 amino acids. Between the trimmed V and J ends, which lost 6 bases and 0 bases, there was a span of 9 bases. The germline CDR1 and CDR2 sequences are PRHDT and FYEKMQ (reference sequence). The DNA for the CDR3 is TGTGCCAGCAGGTCGGGGAGCTCCTATAATTCACCCCTCCACTTT. This codes for CASRSGSSYNSPLHF.

V usage is TRBV4-3 and J usage is TRBJ2-7, with 7 bases matching TRBD1. V shed 0 bases and J 3 bases; nucleotides not matched to a gene: 5. This CDR3 spans 15 amino acids. The germline V gene encodes CDR1 LGHNA and CDR2 YSLEER. Written as DNA, the CDR3 is TGCGCCAGCAGCCAAGATTCGGGACAGCTCTACGAGCAGTACTTC. This translates into CASSQDSGQLYEQYF.

The chain links TRBV4-1 to TRBJ2-2; D not resolved. CDR1 is MGHRA and CDR2 is YSYEKL in the germline V gene. Trimming removed 0 bases from V and 0 bases from J, with 8 bases in between. The CDR3 is 16 amino acids. This CDR3 is CASSQDGDSNTGELFF. As DNA, the CDR3 is TGCGCCAGCAGCCAAGATGGAGATTCGAACACCGGGGAGCTGTTTTTT.

The J gene is TRBJ1-2, the V gene TRBV6-1, with a weak D call TRBD1 (6 bases). Trimming shortened V by 0 bases and J by 8 bases, and 10 bases separated the two germline ends. The germline CDR1 and CDR2 sequences are MNHNS and SASEGT. The CDR3 runs to 13 residues. The CDR3 nucleotides are TGTGCCAGCAGTGAAGCATGGGGGCCGGGCTACACCTTC. It specifies CASSEAWGPGYTF.

The chain links TRBV7-2 to TRBJ1-3, with 7 bases identical to TRBD1. V trimming: 5 bases; J trimming: 0 bases; junction bases outside the gene matches: 4. The length of the CDR3 is 15 residues. The germline gives CDR1 SGHTA, CDR2 FQGNSA. CDR3 residues: CASSLTGNSGNTIYF. The CDR3 DNA reads as TGTGCCAGCAGCCTGACAGGGAACTCTGGAAACACCATATATTTT. The variable domain in full, with the rest retrieved from reference TRBV7-2 and TRBJ1-3, is GAGVSQSPSNKVTEKGKDVELRCDPISGHTALYWYRQSLGQGLEFLIYFQGNSAPDKSGLPSDRFSAERTGGSVSTLTIQRTQQEDSAVYLCASSLTGNSGNTIYFGEGSWLTVV.

The chain joins TRBV21-1 to TRBJ2-5; TRBD2, the table's D call, was not compared with the DNA. TRBV21-1 is a documented pseudogene. This CDR3 is built from 12 residues. The CDR3 nucleotides are TGTGCCAGCAGCAAGGAGGCTGAGACCCAGTACTTC. The encoded protein is CASSKEAETQYF.

The CDR3 region is CASSPRRLAGDTGELFF. Here the CDR3 DNA reads TGTGCCAGCAGCCCCAGGAGGCTAGCGGGAGACACCGGGGAGCTGTTTTTT. The rearrangement joins TRBV5-4 to TRBJ2-2; 10 positions match TRBD2. CDR3 size: 17 residues. CDR1 and CDR2 (germline): SGHNT, YYREEE (reference sequence). Germline trimming cut 4 bases from V and 3 bases from J; bases unmatched to any gene: 9.

V usage is TRBV27 and J usage is TRBJ2-7; TRBD2 might be the D (6 bases). The CDR3 loop spans 12 amino acids. Germline values: CDR1 MNHEY, CDR2 SMNVEV (reference sequence). Trimming stripped 5 bases from V and 5 bases from J, with 10 bases between. For the CDR3, the DNA is TGTGCCAGCAGTCGGGGGAGACACGAGCAGTACTTC. Its translation: CASSRGRHEQYF.

The V and J genes are TRBV7-3 and TRBJ2-3; possible D gene TRBD2, 5 bases. This CDR3 is built from 13 residues. Trimming shortened V by 1 base and J by 7 bases, and 9 bases separated the two germline ends. Germline CDR1 reads SGHTA; CDR2 reads FQGTGA. The CDR3, as DNA: TGTGCCAGCAGCTTAAGAGGGTCAAATACGCAGTATTTT. It is translated as CASSLRGSNTQYF.

The genes are TRBV10-1 and TRBJ2-7; TRBD1 matches 8 bases. V was clipped by 4 bases and J by 2 bases; unmatched bases: 4. The germline V gene encodes CDR1 WNHNN and CDR2 SYGVQD (reference sequence). The length of the CDR3 is 14 residues. The CDR3 spells CASSGQGATYEQYF. Here the CDR3 DNA reads TGCGCCAGCAGTGGGCAGGGGGCTACCTACGAGCAGTACTTC.

The chain is built from TRBV28 and TRBJ1-1; D is unclear. Per the germline V gene, CDR1 is MDHEN and CDR2 is SYDVKM. This CDR3 spans 14 amino acids. Trimming left V 7 bases short and J 0 bases short, with 12 bases between. The CDR3 nucleotides read TGTGCCAGCACACGGGGAAACATGAACACTGAAGCTTTCTTT. It specifies CASTRGNMNTEAFF.

The chain recombines TRBV11-2 with TRBJ2-2, with TRBD2 identical over 9 bases. Germline trimming cut 4 bases from V and 5 bases from J; bases unmatched to any gene: 5. The CDR3 covers 15 residues. Germline V gene lookup returns CDR1 SGHAT and CDR2 FQNNGV. The CDR3, as DNA: TGTGCCAGCAGCTCAATAGCGGGGGTTACCGGGGAGCTGTTTTTT. Translation gives CASSSIAGVTGELFF.

The chain has TRBV3-1 (or the pseudogene TRBV3-2) and TRBJ2-6; TRBD2 matches at 9 bases. In germline, CDR1 is LGHDT, CDR2 YNNKEL (reference sequence). This CDR3 spans 17 amino acids. J was trimmed by 2 bases and V by 4 bases; bases with no gene match: 6. CDR3 sequence reads: CASSPIAGGTGANVLTF. CDR3 DNA sequence: TGTGCCAGCAGCCCCATCGCGGGGGGGACTGGGGCCAACGTCCTGACTTTC.

This clone has a count of ten or more. The V call is TRBV5-6, the J call TRBJ2-2; no clear D gene. Trimming cost V 0 bases and J 5 bases, with 8 bases left between them. Per germline, CDR1 SGHDT and CDR2 YYEEEE. This CDR3 spans 14 amino acids. CDR3 nucleotides: TGTGCCAGCAGCTTGGTGGTAGCAACCGGGGAGCTGTTTTTT. Protein: CASSLVVATGELFF.

This clone appeared a single time. The gene calls are TRBV25-1 and TRBJ2-7; the D gene is possibly TRBD1 (6 bases). Germline CDR1 is MGHDK and CDR2 is SYGVNS. The CDR3 has 14 amino acids. The V end was cut by 7 bases, the J end by 3 bases, with 16 bases between. Written as DNA, the CDR3 is TGTGCCAGCACCTACAGGGCCGAGGGCTACGAGCAGTACTTC. Translation gives CASTYRAEGYEQYF.

The rearrangement joins TRBV6-2 or TRBV6-3 to TRBJ1-1; D remains ambiguous. Trimming pared 5 bases from V and 7 bases from J, leaving 8 bases between. This CDR3 has 11 residues. Germline V gives CDR1 MNHEY, CDR2 SVGEGT. The CDR3 loop is CASSLADEAFF. The CDR3 DNA reads as TGTGCCAGCAGTCTGGCGGATGAAGCTTTCTTT.

This clone was detected once. The chain has TRBV9 and TRBJ2-3; TRBD1 aligns across 8 bases. J lost 6 bases, V lost 0 bases, and 6 bases had no gene match. Germline V gene sequence: CDR1 SGDLS, CDR2 YYNGEE. CDR3 size: 15 residues. CDR3 protein: CASSVELGDRDTQYF. Here the CDR3 DNA reads TGTGCCAGCAGCGTAGAATTGGGGGACAGGGATACGCAGTATTTT. The full variable domain, in which reference TRBV9 and TRBJ2-3 provide the parts outside the CDR3, is DSGVTQTPKHLITATGQRVTLRCSPRSGDLSVYWYQQSLDQGLQFLIQYYNGEERAKGNILERFSAQQFPDLHSELNLSSLELGDSALYFCASSVELGDRDTQYFGPGTRLTVL.

The chain carries TRBV4-2 and TRBJ1-5; no clear D gene. The germline CDR1 and CDR2 sequences are LGHNA and YNFKEQ. The CDR3 length is 15 residues. The V and J ends lost 4 bases and 6 bases respectively, with 16 bases between them. The CDR3 sequence is CASSRNLQNSQPQHF. The CDR3, as DNA: TGTGCCAGCAGCCGTAACCTACAGAATAGTCAGCCCCAGCATTTT.

The chain has TRBV5-4 and TRBJ2-3; 7 bases match TRBD2. Germline CDR1 reads SGHNT; CDR2 reads YYREEE (reference sequence). This CDR3 comprises 17 residues. J lost 8 bases, V lost 0 bases, and 15 bases had no gene match. The CDR3 DNA sequence: TGTGCCAGCAGCTTGGCCGGTGCCGGGGGGTCCGGGGGTACGCAGTATTTT. Amino acids: CASSLAGAGGSGGTQYF. Full variable domain (outside the CDR3, taken from reference TRBV5-4 and TRBJ2-3): ETGVTQSPTHLIKTRGQQVTLRCSSQSGHNTVSWYQQALGQGPQFIFQYYREEENGRGNFPPRFSGLQFPNYSSELNVNALELDDSALYLCASSLAGAGGSGGTQYFGPGTRLTVL.

J is TRBJ1-3 and V is TRBV19; 10 bases are a match to TRBD1. Germline V gene sequence: CDR1 LNHDA, CDR2 SQIVND (reference sequence). V shed 3 bases and J 0 bases; nucleotides not matched to a gene: 2. The CDR3 totals 16 residues. CDR3 DNA: TGTGCCAGTAGTATTGGGACAGGGGCCTCTGGAAACACCATATATTTT. Protein sequence: CASSIGTGASGNTIYF.

V and J are TRBV19 and TRBJ2-7, with D perhaps matching TRBD1 (6 bases). This CDR3 has 13 amino acids. The V end was cut by 8 bases, the J end by 1 base, with 12 bases between. CDR1 and CDR2 from the germline V gene are LNHDA and SQIVND (reference sequence). The CDR3 DNA follows: TGTGCCAGTTCCGGACAGAGTTCCTACGAGCAGTACTTC. This encodes CASSGQSSYEQYF.

V usage is TRBV29-1 and J usage is TRBJ1-2; TRBD1 is a possible D gene (5 bases). Trimming removed 5 bases from V and 3 bases from J, with 13 bases in between. Germline V gene lookup returns CDR1 SQVTM and CDR2 ANQGSEA. This CDR3 has 13 residues. CDR3 DNA sequence: TGCAGCGTTCCGCGCGGGGCGGACTATGGCTACACCTTC. Protein: CSVPRGADYGYTF. Using reference TRBV29-1 and TRBJ1-2 for the parts outside the CDR3, the full variable domain is SAVISQKPSRDICQRGTSLTIQCQVDSQVTMMFWYRQQPGQSLTLIATANQGSEATYESGFVIDKFPISRPNLTFSTLTVSNMSPEDSSIYLCSVPRGADYGYTFGSGTRLTVV.

The V call is TRBV3-1 (or the pseudogene TRBV3-2), the J call TRBJ2-3, with a possible D match to TRBD1 (6 bases). The germline V gene has CDR1 LGHDT and CDR2 YNNKEL (reference sequence). Trimming left V 3 bases short and J 3 bases short, with 7 bases between. CDR3 length: 13 amino acids. The CDR3 loop reads CASSQQGTDTQYF. The CDR3 DNA reads as TGTGCCAGCAGCCAGCAGGGGACAGATACGCAGTATTTT.

The V gene is TRBV3-1 (or the pseudogene TRBV3-2), the J gene TRBJ1-2, with D maybe TRBD1 (6 bases). The CDR3 sequence is 18 residues long. V gave up 1 base and J gave up 3 bases, with 21 bases separating them. Germline CDR1 reads LGHDT; CDR2 reads YNNKEL (reference sequence). CDR3 protein: CASSQASRGGNGHYGYTF. The CDR3 DNA reads TGTGCCAGCAGCCAAGCGTCCAGGGGTGGGAACGGACACTATGGCTACACCTTC.

This chain joins TRBV9 and TRBJ1-1; TRBD1 might be the D (6 bases). This CDR3 contains 15 residues. Deletions cut 3 bases from V and 1 base from J, with 13 bases between. CDR1 is SGDLS and CDR2 is YYNGEE in the germline V gene. CDR3 amino acids: CASSAIPTGNTEAFF. CDR3 coding DNA: TGTGCCAGCAGCGCTATACCGACAGGGAACACTGAAGCTTTCTTT.

The chain combines TRBV6-4 with TRBJ1-2; the D gene is possibly TRBD1 (5 bases). CDR1 and CDR2 (germline): MRHNA, SNTAGT. The CDR3 has 15 residues. V shed 6 bases and J shed 4 bases, with 18 bases lying between them. CDR3: CASSPQGDQGYGYTF. For the CDR3, the DNA is TGTGCCAGCAGCCCTCAGGGCGATCAAGGCTATGGCTACACCTTC.

The chain employs TRBV9 and TRBJ1-1; 7 bases fit TRBD1. After removal of 4 bases from V and 0 bases from J, the junction contained 3 bases not matched to a gene. This CDR3 has 14 amino acids. The germline CDR1 and CDR2 sequences are SGDLS and YYNGEE. The CDR3 region has the DNA TGTGCCAGCAGCCCGACAGGGATGAACACTGAAGCTTTCTTT. Translation: CASSPTGMNTEAFF. Filled out from reference TRBV9 and TRBJ1-1, the complete variable domain reads DSGVTQTPKHLITATGQRVTLRCSPRSGDLSVYWYQQSLDQGLQFLIQYYNGEERAKGNILERFSAQQFPDLHSELNLSSLELGDSALYFCASSPTGMNTEAFFGQGTRLTVV.

The chain employs TRBV19 and TRBJ1-6, with TRBD1 as a possible D gene (5 bases). Germline CDR1 reads LNHDA; CDR2 reads SQIVND (reference sequence). Trimming shortened V by 3 bases and J by 2 bases, and 14 bases separated the two germline ends. The CDR3 consists of 17 residues. CDR3 sequence (DNA): TGTGCCAGTAGTATGATCCGGGGGATTACCTATAATTCACCCCTCCACTTT. It codes for CASSMIRGITYNSPLHF. The full variable domain, rest sourced from reference TRBV19 and TRBJ1-6, is DGGITQSPKYLFRKEGQNVTLSCEQNLNHDAMYWYRQDPGQGLRLIYYSQIVNDFQKGDIAEGYSVSREKKESFPLTVTSAQKNPTAFYLCASSMIRGITYNSPLHFGNGTRLTVT.

The J gene is TRBJ1-2, the V gene TRBV6-6, with D possibly TRBD1 on 6 matching bases. CDR1 and CDR2 (germline): MNHNY, SVGAGI (reference sequence). This CDR3 is built from 15 residues. Deletions cut 2 bases from V and 4 bases from J, with 14 bases between. The CDR3 sequence: CASSYIQQGTYGYTF. CDR3 coding DNA: TGTGCCAGCAGTTACATCCAACAGGGAACCTATGGCTACACCTTC.